The T cell receptor (beta chain) described here comes from a study of beta chain features in type 1 diabetes. Study information: There were 95 million to 110 million sorted cells examined across all samples.

The isolated RNA, all of it, was reverse transcribed, so expressed TCRB transcripts were what got sequenced. Data came from immunoSEQ multiplex PCR; TCRdb stores just in-frame clones and leaves some out. The sample includes around 350,000 clones, around 13% of them seen just once. Germline V gene data show CDR1 as LGHNA and CDR2 as YSLEER. The CDR3 is made up of 14 amino acids. V gave up 1 base and J gave up 6 bases, with 11 bases separating them. Broader study findings: Comparison showed that naive, central memory and Treg TCRB repertoires appeared more similar among patients than among healthy donors.

This clone came up a few times. Its cognate antigen is unknown. The chain combines TRBV4-3 with TRBJ2-3, with D unclear. Sequencing used naive CD4+ T cells from blood. The receptor comes from a man younger than 35 in good health. The CDR3 coding sequence is TGCGCCAGCAGCCAAGCCTTGCGCGGTGATACGCAGTATTTT. Protein product: CASSQALRGDTQYF.